The next 11 T cell receptor beta chains were all read from a single sample in a study of blood T cells in healthy people across ages. Through a sample-barcoded 5' primer and a J-beta primer mix, a second PCR was run for roughly 7 to 11 cycles. TCRdb re-analysed the 5' RACE reads in MiXCR, keeping a single row per CDR3 protein. The sample yields some 760,000 distinct CDR3 sequences, just under 25% seen once. The same sample was also used in a study of T cells of mothers and their children.

The specimen sequenced was blood. All receptors come from a boy between 10 and 17 years old in good health.

V is TRBV7-9 and J is TRBJ1-1, with 7 positions matching TRBD1. The CDR3 is 13 residues long. V lost 2 bases, J lost 7 bases, and 4 bases stayed unmatched. Germline CDR1 reads SEHNR; CDR2 reads FQNEAQ (reference sequence). CDR3 amino acids: CASSLTGEVEAFF. Here the CDR3 DNA reads TGTGCCAGCAGCTTAACAGGGGAGGTTGAAGCTTTCTTT.

V and J are TRBV20-1 and TRBJ1-5; D gene unclear. Germline CDR1 is DFQATT and CDR2 is SNEGSKA (reference sequence). V dropped 2 bases and J dropped 6 bases, with 14 bases sitting between them. The CDR3 length is 14 residues. CDR3 sequence: CSARSEGTGQPQHF. DNA of the CDR3: TGCAGTGCTAGATCCGAGGGAACCGGTCAGCCCCAGCATTTT.

This clonotype has a handful of counts. V usage is TRBV7-2 and J usage is TRBJ2-5; D may match TRBD1 or TRBD2 (5 bases each). CDR3 length: 16 residues. V lost 1 base to trimming and J lost 5 bases, with 17 bases between them. Germline V lookup: CDR1 SGHTA, CDR2 FQGNSA. CDR3: CASSLEVSGPWETQYF. The CDR3 DNA sequence: TGTGCCAGCAGCTTAGAGGTTTCGGGACCGTGGGAGACCCAGTACTTC. The full variable domain, completed using reference TRBV7-2 and TRBJ2-5, is GAGVSQSPSNKVTEKGKDVELRCDPISGHTALYWYRQSLGQGLEFLIYFQGNSAPDKSGLPSDRFSAERTGGSVSTLTIQRTQQEDSAVYLCASSLEVSGPWETQYFGPGTRLLVL.

The gene calls are TRBV5-1 and TRBJ2-2; D gene ambiguous. The V and J ends lost 0 bases and 3 bases respectively, with 9 bases between them. The CDR3 runs 15 residues. CDR1 is SGHRS and CDR2 is YFSETQ in the germline V gene. CDR3 in DNA: TGCGCCAGCAGCTTGGAACTTCCCTACACCGGGGAGCTGTTTTTT. Its protein product is CASSLELPYTGELFF.

This sequence joins TRBV4-1 and TRBJ2-1; D gene unclear. The CDR3 consists of 16 residues. Germline CDR1 is MGHRA and CDR2 is YSYEKL. The V and J ends lost 4 bases and 0 bases respectively, with 13 bases between them. The CDR3 DNA sequence: TGCGCCAGCAGCCCGTTCACATCCCTCTCCTACAATGAGCAGTTCTTC. Translated, it gives CASSPFTSLSYNEQFF.

The CDR3 reads CATSDIYRGEGQETQYF. CDR3 nucleotide sequence: TGTGCCACCAGTGATATCTACAGGGGGGAAGGGCAAGAGACCCAGTACTTC. This chain joins TRBV24-1 and TRBJ2-5; 8 bases fit TRBD1. The CDR3 loop spans 17 amino acids. Germline CDR1 and CDR2: KGHDR and SFDVKD. The V segment lost 3 bases and the J segment 2 bases; nucleotides outside the gene matches: 10.

The chain has TRBV29-1 and TRBJ2-5, with D possibly matching TRBD1 (5 bases). The CDR3 is made up of 12 amino acids. Trimming left V 4 bases short and J 2 bases short, with 8 bases between. Germline V lookup: CDR1 SQVTM, CDR2 ANQGSEA. The CDR3 spells CSVAPGQETQYF. DNA for the CDR3: TGCAGCGTTGCTCCAGGGCAAGAGACCCAGTACTTC.

This clonotype has just a few counts. The chain uses TRBV29-1 and TRBJ2-7, with D perhaps TRBD1 or TRBD2 (5 bases each). Trimming stripped 4 bases from V and 1 base from J, with 14 bases between. The germline CDR1 and CDR2 sequences are SQVTM and ANQGSEA. CDR3 length: 14 residues. In nucleotides, the CDR3 is TGCAGCGTTGGAGCGGCAGGGTCGTCCTACGAGCAGTACTTC. This translates into CSVGAAGSSYEQYF.

In this sample, this clonotype turned up a few times. J is TRBJ2-1 and V is TRBV11-2; weak D call: TRBD2 (5 bases). Germline assignment: CDR1 SGHAT and CDR2 FQNNGV. V lost 1 base and J lost 2, with 15 bases in between. The CDR3 is 17 residues long. The CDR3 DNA sequence: TGTGCCAGCAGCTTAGTGTACCGGGATAACCCCTACAATGAGCAGTTCTTC. This codes for CASSLVYRDNPYNEQFF.

A few counts support this clonotype. The J gene is TRBJ2-5, the V gene TRBV7-6, with 8 bases that match TRBD1. The CDR3 is 15 amino acids. The V and J ends lost 2 bases and 3 bases, in that order; junction bases with no gene match: 5. Germline-derived CDR1 and CDR2 are SGHVS and FNYEAQ. CDR3 sequence: CASSLTPTGEETQYF. The CDR3 DNA follows: TGTGCCAGCAGCTTAACCCCGACAGGGGAAGAGACCCAGTACTTC.

The V gene is TRBV7-2, the J gene TRBJ1-5; 7 bases agree with TRBD1. V shed 5 bases and J 3 bases; nucleotides not matched to a gene: 10. Germline CDR1 and CDR2: SGHTA and FQGNSA. This CDR3 region has 16 residues. CDR3 sequence (DNA): TGTGCCAGCAGCGCATCGACAGGGCGGCCCAATCAGCCCCAGCATTTT. Translation gives CASSASTGRPNQPQHF.